This TCR beta chain emerged from a study of Tregs in tolerant kidney transplant recipients. About the research overall: Related graft donors supplied nonmyeloablative bone marrow transplants, and mixed chimerism was transient.

The study, taken as a whole, reports: Expanding Tregs on activated donor B cells appeared to best identify donor-specific TCRbeta clones.

Germline lookup yields CDR1 SGHRS and CDR2 YFSETQ. This CDR3 comprises 16 residues. The V gene end was trimmed by 4 bases and the J gene end by 2 bases; junction bases not matched to a gene: 6. Profiling relied on immunoSEQ multiplex PCR, and the TCRdb table lists in-frame clones only, not all of them. Of more than 60,000 clones in the sample, about 89% were seen once. CD4+CD25+CD127- Tregs, CD4+CD25- non-Tregs, CD4 and CD8 cells were sorted. This clone was detected only once. What it binds is unknown. The material sequenced was CD4+ T cells from blood, taken before the transplant. This clonotype originated in a human donor who received a combined kidney and bone marrow transplant. This chain joins TRBV5-1 and TRBJ2-2; 9 bases agree with TRBD1. CDR3 nucleotides: TGCGCCAGCAGCCGGGACAGGGTGCCCAACACCGGGGAGCTGTTTTTT. It encodes CASSRDRVPNTGELFF. The full variable domain, completed using reference TRBV5-1 and TRBJ2-2, is KAGVTQTPRYLIKTRGQQVTLSCSPISGHRSVSWYQQTPGQGLQFLFEYFSETQRNKGNFPGRFSGRQFSNSRSEMNVSTLELGDSALYLCASSRDRVPNTGELFFGEGSRLTVL.